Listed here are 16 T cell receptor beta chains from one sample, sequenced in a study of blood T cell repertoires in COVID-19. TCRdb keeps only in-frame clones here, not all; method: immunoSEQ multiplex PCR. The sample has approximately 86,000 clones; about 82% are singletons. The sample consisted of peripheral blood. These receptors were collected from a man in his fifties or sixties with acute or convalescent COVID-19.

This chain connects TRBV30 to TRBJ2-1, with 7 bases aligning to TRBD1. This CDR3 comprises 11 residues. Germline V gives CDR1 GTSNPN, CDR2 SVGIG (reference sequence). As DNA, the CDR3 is TGTGCGCAGGGGGATTTCGATGAGCAGTTCTTC. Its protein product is CAQGDFDEQFF.

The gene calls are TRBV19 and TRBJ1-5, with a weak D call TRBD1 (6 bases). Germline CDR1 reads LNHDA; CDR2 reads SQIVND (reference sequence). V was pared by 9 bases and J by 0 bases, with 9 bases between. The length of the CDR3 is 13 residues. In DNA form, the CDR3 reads TGTGCCAGCCACAGGGATAGCAATCAGCCCCAGCATTTT. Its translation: CASHRDSNQPQHF.

CDR3 nucleotides: TGTGCCAGCATTTCCGGACAGAACTATGGCTACACCTTC. This codes for CASISGQNYGYTF. This chain uses TRBV28 with TRBJ1-2; a weak D match, TRBD1 (6 bases). V shed 7 bases and J shed 2 bases, with 11 bases lying between them. CDR1 is MDHEN and CDR2 is SYDVKM in the germline V gene. This CDR3 spans 13 amino acids.

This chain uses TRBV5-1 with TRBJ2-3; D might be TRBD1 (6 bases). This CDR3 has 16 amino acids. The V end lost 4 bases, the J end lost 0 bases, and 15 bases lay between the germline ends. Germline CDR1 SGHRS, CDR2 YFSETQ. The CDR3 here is CASSSPDRSSTDTQYF. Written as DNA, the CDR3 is TGCGCCAGCAGCAGCCCGGACAGATCTAGCACAGATACGCAGTATTTT. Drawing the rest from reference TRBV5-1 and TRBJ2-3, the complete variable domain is KAGVTQTPRYLIKTRGQQVTLSCSPISGHRSVSWYQQTPGQGLQFLFEYFSETQRNKGNFPGRFSGRQFSNSRSEMNVSTLELGDSALYLCASSSPDRSSTDTQYFGPGTRLTVL.

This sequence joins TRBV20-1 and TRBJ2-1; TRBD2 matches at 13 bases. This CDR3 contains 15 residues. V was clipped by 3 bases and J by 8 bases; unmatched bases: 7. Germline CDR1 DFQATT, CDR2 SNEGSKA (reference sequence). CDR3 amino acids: CSASRGLAGKDEQFF. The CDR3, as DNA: TGCAGTGCTAGTAGGGGACTAGCGGGGAAAGATGAGCAGTTCTTC.

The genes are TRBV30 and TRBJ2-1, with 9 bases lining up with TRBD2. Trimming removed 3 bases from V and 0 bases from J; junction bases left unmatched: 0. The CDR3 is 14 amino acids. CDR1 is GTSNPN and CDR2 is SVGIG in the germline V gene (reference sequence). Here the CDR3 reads CAWRTSGSYNEQFF. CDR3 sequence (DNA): TGTGCCTGGAGGACTAGCGGCTCCTACAATGAGCAGTTCTTC. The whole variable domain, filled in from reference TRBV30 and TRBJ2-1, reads SQTIHQWPATLVQPVGSPLSLECTVEGTSNPNLYWYRQAAGRGLQLLFYSVGIGQISSEVPQNLSASRPQDRQFILSSKKLLLSDSGFYLCAWRTSGSYNEQFFGPGTRLTVL.

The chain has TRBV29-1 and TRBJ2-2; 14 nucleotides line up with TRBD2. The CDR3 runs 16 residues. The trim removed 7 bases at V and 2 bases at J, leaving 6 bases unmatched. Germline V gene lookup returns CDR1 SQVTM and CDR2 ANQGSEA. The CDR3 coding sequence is TGCAGCGCTGGGACTAGCGGGGGAGGTAACACCGGGGAGCTGTTTTTT. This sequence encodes CSAGTSGGGNTGELFF.

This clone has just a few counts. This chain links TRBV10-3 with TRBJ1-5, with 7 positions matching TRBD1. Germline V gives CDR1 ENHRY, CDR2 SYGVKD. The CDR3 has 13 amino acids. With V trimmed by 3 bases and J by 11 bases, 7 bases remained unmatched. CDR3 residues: CAISDSQGLAQHF. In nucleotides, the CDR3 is TGTGCCATCAGTGACTCACAGGGGTTGGCCCAGCATTTT.

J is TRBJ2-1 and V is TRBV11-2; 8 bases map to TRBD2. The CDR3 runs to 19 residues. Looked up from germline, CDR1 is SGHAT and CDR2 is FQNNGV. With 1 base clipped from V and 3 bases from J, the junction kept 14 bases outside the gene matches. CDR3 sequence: CASSLVVVITSGFYNEQFF. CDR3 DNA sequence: TGTGCCAGCAGCTTAGTAGTAGTGATAACTAGCGGATTCTACAATGAGCAGTTCTTC.

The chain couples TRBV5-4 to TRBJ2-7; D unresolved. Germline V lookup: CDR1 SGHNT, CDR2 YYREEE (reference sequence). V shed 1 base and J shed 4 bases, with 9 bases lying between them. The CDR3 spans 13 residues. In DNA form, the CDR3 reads TGTGCCAGCAGCTTGAAAACAGCTTACGAGCAGTACTTC. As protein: CASSLKTAYEQYF.

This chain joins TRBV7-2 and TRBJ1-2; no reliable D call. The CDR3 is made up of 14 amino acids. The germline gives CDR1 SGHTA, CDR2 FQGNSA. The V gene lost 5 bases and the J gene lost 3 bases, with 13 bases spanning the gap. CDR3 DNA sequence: TGTGCCAGCAGCACGATGGGCACCGACTATGGCTACACCTTC. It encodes CASSTMGTDYGYTF.

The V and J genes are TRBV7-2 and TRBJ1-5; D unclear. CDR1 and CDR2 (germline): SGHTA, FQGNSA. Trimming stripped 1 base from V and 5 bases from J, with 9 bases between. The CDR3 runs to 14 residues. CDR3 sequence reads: CASSLDAGYQPQHF. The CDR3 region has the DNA TGTGCCAGCAGCTTAGATGCAGGATATCAGCCCCAGCATTTT.

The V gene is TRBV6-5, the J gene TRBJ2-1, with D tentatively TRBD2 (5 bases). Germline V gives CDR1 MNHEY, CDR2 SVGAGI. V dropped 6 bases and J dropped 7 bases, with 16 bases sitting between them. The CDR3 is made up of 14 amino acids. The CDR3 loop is CASSPRLLSNEQFF. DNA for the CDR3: TGTGCCAGCAGCCCCAGACTACTTTCGAATGAGCAGTTCTTC.

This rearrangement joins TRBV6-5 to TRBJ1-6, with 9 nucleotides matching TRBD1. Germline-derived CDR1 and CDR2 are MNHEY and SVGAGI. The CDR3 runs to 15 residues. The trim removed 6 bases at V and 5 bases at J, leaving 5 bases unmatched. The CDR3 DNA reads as TGTGCCAGCAGGATGGGGACAGGGCATAATTCACCCCTCCACTTT. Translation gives CASRMGTGHNSPLHF.

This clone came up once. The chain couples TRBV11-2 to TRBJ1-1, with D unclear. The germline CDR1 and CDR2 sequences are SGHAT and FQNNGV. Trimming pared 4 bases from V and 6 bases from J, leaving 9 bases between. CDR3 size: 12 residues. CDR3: CASSSMSSEAFF. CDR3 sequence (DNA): TGTGCCAGCAGCTCGATGAGTTCTGAAGCTTTCTTT.

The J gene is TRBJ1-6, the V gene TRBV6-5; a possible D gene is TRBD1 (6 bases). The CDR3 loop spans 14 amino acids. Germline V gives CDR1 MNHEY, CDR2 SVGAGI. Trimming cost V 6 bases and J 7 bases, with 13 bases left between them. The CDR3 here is CASSSQGSNSPLHF. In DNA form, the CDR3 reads TGTGCCAGCAGCTCCCAGGGGAGCAATTCACCCCTCCACTTT.